This T cell receptor beta chain was recovered during a study of shared clonotypes between healthy human individuals. Broader study findings: Estimated richness values were generally larger in naive subsets than in memory subsets.

With respect to this clone: What it binds is unknown.

At a deep level, the assay was run. Assay used: immunoSEQ multiplex PCR; TCRdb lists only in-frame clones, some missing. This repertoire shows 2,500,000 or so clones, roughly 93% found once; its top ten account for 0.36%. This clonotype was obtained from a man younger than 35 in good health. Some clones in this sample may be carry-over from other donors' samples. Sequences were obtained from naive CD4+ T cells from PBMCs. Specified subset: CD45RA+ positively selected.

The CDR3 bases are TGTGCCAGCAGTAACCGCGAGATGGGGACAGCCGATGGCTACACCTTC. It encodes CASSNREMGTADGYTF. The J gene is TRBJ1-2, the V gene TRBV27; 7 nucleotides line up with TRBD1. Germline V lookup: CDR1 MNHEY, CDR2 SMNVEV (reference sequence). The CDR3 totals 16 residues. Trimming took 5 bases from V and 6 from J; bases not matched to a gene: 15.